Each of the 18 T cell receptor beta chains below was sequenced from the same sample in a study of identical twins (dated by TCRdb to between 2015 and 2016). Library generation was performed with 5' RACE. Sequencing took place on an Illumina HiSeq 2000. Starting from the raw public reads, TCRdb applied fastp trimming at Q25, assembled clones with MiXCR and retained in-frame beta chains. Rows with a matching CDR3 protein are joined into one entry that keeps the most common DNA and genes. The sample table shows some 710,000 distinct CDR3 sequences, and around 5.7% are seen once. The top ten constitute 1.5% to 2% of the sample. The sample taken for sequencing was naive T cells sorted from blood. Reading the label with the study, this specimen's cell subset or site is: cells isolated with a human naive T-cell isolation kit. The receptors originated from a man younger than 35 in good health.

This chain's CDR3 is CASSSFHAGTGQGTEAFF. The CDR3 DNA follows: TGTGCCAGCAGCTCCTTCCATGCCGGGACAGGTCAGGGCACTGAAGCTTTCTTT. This chain joins TRBV7-6 and TRBJ1-1, with 8 positions matching TRBD1. There are 18 residues in the CDR3. With V trimmed by 4 bases and J by 4 bases, 17 bases remained unmatched. Germline V lookup: CDR1 SGHVS, CDR2 FNYEAQ.

This clonotype was seen a handful of times. The V and J genes are TRBV6-5 and TRBJ2-3; TRBD1 matches at 9 bases. The CDR3 contains 17 residues. The germline V gene has CDR1 MNHEY and CDR2 SVGAGI. The V segment lost 0 bases and the J segment 4 bases; nucleotides outside the gene matches: 8. The CDR3, as DNA: TGTGCCAGCAGTTACTCCTGGGACAGGGTTGGGTCAGATACGCAGTATTTT. Protein: CASSYSWDRVGSDTQYF.

The sample holds a few counts of this clonotype. The V and J genes are TRBV3-1 and TRBJ2-3; 7 nucleotides align to TRBD2. The junction had 9 bases not matched to a gene; V was cut back by 6 bases and J by 0 bases. The CDR3 contains 16 residues. The germline V gene encodes CDR1 LGHDT and CDR2 YNNKEL (reference sequence). The CDR3 DNA is TGTGCCAGCAGTCCGGAGACTAGCCTTAGCACAGATACGCAGTATTTT. This gives the protein CASSPETSLSTDTQYF.

This clonotype showed up just a few times. Here the CDR3 DNA reads TGTGCCAGCAGCTTAGGCCAGGGGAAACTGTTTTTT. Amino acids: CASSLGQGKLFF. The V call is TRBV7-9, the J call TRBJ1-4; weak D call: TRBD1 (6 bases). CDR1 is SEHNR, CDR2 FQNEAQ, per germline (reference sequence). The CDR3 sequence is 12 residues long. V lost 1 base and J 11 bases, leaving 8 bases between the germline ends. Based on the CDR3 plus reference TRBV7-9 and TRBJ1-4, the full variable domain is DTGVSQNPRHKITKRGQNVTFRCDPISEHNRLYWYRQTLGQGPEFLTYFQNEAQLEKSRLLSDRFSAERPKGSFSTLEIQRTEQGDSAMYLCASSLGQGKLFFGSGTQLSVL.

The chain combines TRBV7-8 with TRBJ2-3; 9 bases map to TRBD1. Unmatched junction bases numbered 12, after V lost 5 bases and J lost 3 bases. This CDR3 is 17 amino acids long. Germline V gives CDR1 SGHVS, CDR2 FQNEAQ. The DNA for the CDR3 is TGTGCCAGCAGCCCCGGTACCGGGACAGGGAAGACAGATACGCAGTATTTT. It yields the protein CASSPGTGTGKTDTQYF. Variable domain in full (rest from reference TRBV7-8 and TRBJ2-3): GAGVSQSPRYKVAKRGQDVALRCDPISGHVSLFWYQQALGQGPEFLTYFQNEAQLDKSGLPSDRFFAERPEGSVSTLKIQRTQQEDSAVYLCASSPGTGTGKTDTQYFGPGTRLTVL.

This clonotype was recorded at least ten times. V and J are TRBV15 and TRBJ2-3, with TRBD1 matching 8 bases. The J segment lost 2 bases and the V segment lost 0 bases, leaving 10 bases of the junction unmatched. This CDR3 is built from 18 residues. Germline CDR1 reads LNHNV; CDR2 reads YYDKDF (reference sequence). In DNA form, the CDR3 reads TGTGCCACCAGCAGAGATTCCCCCGGGACAGGATTCACAGATACGCAGTATTTT. Protein: CATSRDSPGTGFTDTQYF.

This clonotype turned up a few times. This chain uses TRBV7-2 with TRBJ2-3; 9 bases line up with TRBD2. This CDR3 region has 15 residues. Germline trimming cut 9 bases from V and 4 bases from J; bases unmatched to any gene: 11. The germline CDR1 and CDR2 sequences are SGHTA and FQGNSA. The CDR3 reads CARPVAGADPDTQYF. The DNA for the CDR3 is TGTGCCAGACCCGTAGCGGGAGCGGATCCAGATACGCAGTATTTT.

In this sample, this clonotype turned up many times. The chain is built from TRBV28 and TRBJ2-1; TRBD2 aligns across 7 bases. The V segment lost 3 bases and the J segment 9 bases; nucleotides outside the gene matches: 14. Germline assignment: CDR1 MDHEN and CDR2 SYDVKM. This CDR3 has 16 amino acids. The CDR3 region has the DNA TGTGCCAGCAGTTTCTTCGGTAGCGGGCCAGCCCGTGAGCAGTTCTTC. As protein: CASSFFGSGPAREQFF.

This clonotype was detected ten times or more. This rearrangement joins TRBV7-9 to TRBJ2-1; possibly TRBD2 for D (6 bases). There are 15 residues in the CDR3. Looked up from germline, CDR1 is SEHNR and CDR2 is FQNEAQ (reference sequence). V lost 0 bases and J lost 7, with 13 bases in between. The CDR3 DNA reads TGTGCCAGCAGCTTAGCCGGAGGGACGGTAAATGAGCAGTTCTTC. As protein: CASSLAGGTVNEQFF.

This clonotype was seen ten or more times. The rearrangement joins TRBV27 to TRBJ2-7, with TRBD1 as a possible D gene (6 bases). V lost 5 bases to trimming and J lost 2 bases, with 16 bases between them. Germline assignment: CDR1 MNHEY and CDR2 SMNVEV (reference sequence). The CDR3 totals 15 residues. Here the CDR3 reads CASSPSTGQTYEQYV. In DNA, the CDR3 is TGTGCCAGCAGTCCCTCTACTGGACAGACCTACGAGCAGTACGTC.

V usage is TRBV5-1 and J usage is TRBJ1-6; 9 bases fit TRBD1. This CDR3 is built from 15 residues. In germline, CDR1 is SGHRS, CDR2 YFSETQ. Trimming took 4 bases from V and 5 from J; bases not matched to a gene: 4. This CDR3 reads CASSQDRGDNSPLHF. Written as DNA, the CDR3 is TGCGCCAGCAGCCAAGACAGGGGGGATAATTCACCCCTCCACTTT.

In its sample, this clonotype was seen many times. This chain connects TRBV27 to TRBJ2-7, with 8 bases aligning to TRBD1. V lost 4 bases, J lost 1 base, and 6 bases stayed unmatched. From germline, CDR1 is MNHEY and CDR2 SMNVEV (reference sequence). The CDR3 consists of 15 residues. CDR3 sequence (DNA): TGTGCCAGCAGTTCTAGACAGGGGATGTCCTACGAGCAGTACTTC. It translates to CASSSRQGMSYEQYF.

At least ten counts were recorded for this clonotype. V is TRBV10-3 and J is TRBJ2-5; tentatively, D is TRBD1 (6 bases). This CDR3 has 13 residues. Trimming removed 6 bases at V and 5 bases at J, with 13 bases between. Germline loops: CDR1 ENHRY, CDR2 SYGVKD. The CDR3: CAISLRGPETQYF. CDR3 in DNA: TGTGCCATCAGCCTCAGGGGCCCGGAGACCCAGTACTTC.

Many counts were recorded for this clonotype. The chain couples TRBV28 to TRBJ2-7; weak D call: TRBD1 (7 bases). Deletions cut 5 bases from V and 5 bases from J, with 16 bases between. CDR3 length equals 14 residues. The germline CDR1 and CDR2 sequences are MDHEN and SYDVKM. CDR3 nucleotides: TGTGCCAGCAGTCTACAGGGGACTCTAGACGAGCAGTACTTC. The encoded protein is CASSLQGTLDEQYF.

This clonotype was seen repeatedly, ten times or more. This chain joins TRBV7-2 and TRBJ1-2; TRBD1 aligns across 8 bases. This CDR3 comprises 16 residues. The V gene end was trimmed by 1 base and the J gene end by 0 bases; junction bases not matched to a gene: 4. From germline, CDR1 is SGHTA and CDR2 FQGNSA. CDR3 DNA sequence: TGTGCCAGCAGCTTAGAGACAGGGGTCCCTAACTATGGCTACACCTTC. Translating gives CASSLETGVPNYGYTF.

In its sample, this clonotype was seen many times. The chain carries TRBV7-2 and TRBJ2-2; the match to TRBD2 covers 7 bases. Germline V gene sequence: CDR1 SGHTA, CDR2 FQGNSA. This CDR3 spans 15 amino acids. The ends lost 1 base at V and 13 bases at J; junction bases unmatched: 12. CDR3 sequence: CASSLEGFGGRRLFF. CDR3 in DNA: TGTGCCAGCAGCTTAGAAGGCTTTGGCGGGAGAAGGCTGTTTTTT.

This clonotype has only a few counts. This chain joins TRBV5-1 and TRBJ1-1; 10 nucleotides agree with TRBD1. Germline CDR1 SGHRS, CDR2 YFSETQ. V shed 4 bases, J shed 4 bases, and the junction held 10 bases outside the gene matches. There are 16 residues in the CDR3. CDR3 region: CASSRTGTGVTTEAFF. CDR3 nucleotides: TGCGCCAGCAGCCGAACCGGGACAGGGGTTACCACTGAAGCTTTCTTT. The whole variable domain, remainder taken from reference TRBV5-1 and TRBJ1-1, is KAGVTQTPRYLIKTRGQQVTLSCSPISGHRSVSWYQQTPGQGLQFLFEYFSETQRNKGNFPGRFSGRQFSNSRSEMNVSTLELGDSALYLCASSRTGTGVTTEAFFGQGTRLTVV.

This clonotype turned up a few times. The chain links TRBV12-3 or TRBV12-4 to TRBJ2-3; D remains ambiguous. The CDR3 is made up of 14 amino acids. Deletions cut 7 bases from V and 2 bases from J, with 13 bases between. CDR3 amino acids: CASNPVGFTDTQYF. As DNA, the CDR3 is TGTGCCAGCAACCCCGTTGGCTTCACAGATACGCAGTATTTT.